The T cell receptor beta chain described here comes from a study of blood T cell repertoires in COVID-19 (dated by TCRdb to between 2020 and 2021). Regarding the study in general: The collaborator samples originated in the United States, Italy and Spain and spanned the acute and convalescent phases of COVID-19. The material from the prospective study consisted of cDNA or gDNA derived from T cells, B-cell-depleted T cells, or PBMCs. The dataset comprised deeply sampled blood TCRbeta repertoires from subjects exposed to, actively infected with, or recovered from COVID-19. The repertoires were made available in a free public database intended to serve as a resource for research on the immune response to SARS-CoV-2. Samples were obtained from the ongoing ImmuneRACE study (first 160 participants) and from 1,254 subjects provided by 6 global collaborators. Nearly every sample came with metadata listing a de-identified subject ID, COVID-19 status, age in years and sex. Where available, HLA class I and class II types were taken from metadata supplied by the sample provider and were not determined by assay-based typing.

Comments on this clone: There is no known antigen for this receptor. No per-base quality is available; no much larger clone lies one base away.

The paper's findings and limits, for the study overall: Clinical and demographic metadata were provided uncurated, with the amount varying by source and participant.

TCRbeta CDR3 regions were amplified from genomic DNA by means of the immunoSEQ Assay, a bias-controlled multiplex PCR. The paper's data handling went like this. The number of nucleated cells in each sample was estimated from the amplification of reference gene primers within the assay. To quantify the absolute abundance of each unique TCRbeta CDR3 rearrangement, sequence reads were collapsed and filtered. For each sample, productive Simpson clonality was calculated as the square root of Simpson's diversity index over productive rearrangements. What TCRdb holds here is the immuneACCESS table cut down to in-frame rearrangements. Part of the clones is not present; checked against another copy, under half of the missing clones reflect an unresolved V gene, and the others are unexplained. Clone size and the V and J calls come from that table; the DNA yielded D and trimming. The sample table holds roughly 500,000 clones, of which around nine tenths were seen once. The ten largest account for 1.8% of the sample.

Including cysteine and phenylalanine, the CDR3 has 16 amino acids. The retained sequence is limited to the CDR3, 48 bases, with the frame set at the first base. Reading the germline V gene gives CDR1 SGHRS and CDR2 YFSETQ. V lost 4 bases and J lost 3 bases, and the count of bases not matched to a germline gene is 6. Enrolling through a virtual design, the prospective study's participants ranged in age from roughly 18 to 89 years and lived across approximately 25 United States geographic areas. In the prospective study, participants were assigned to cohorts based on the clinical history participants reported in a screening survey and a study questionnaire. Recovered participants in ImmuneRACE Cohort 3 were defined as having two consecutive negative NP/OP PCR tests, clearance from a healthcare professional, or resolution of symptoms. In the prospective study, mobile phlebotomists collected whole blood, serum and a nasopharyngeal or oropharyngeal swab from each participant. Prospective study participants could optionally give additional blood draws and questionnaires over a roughly two-month period. Prospective study blood samples were shipped either frozen or at room temperature before DNA extraction.

The source is a woman aged 40 to 50 who had recovered from COVID-19. The sample consisted of PBMCs or T cells enriched from blood (not recorded which). Here the chain combines TRBV5-1 and TRBJ1-4; 10 central nucleotides agree with TRBD1. The DNA reads TGCGCCAGCAGCCCCGGGACAGGGGATGCTAATGAAAAACTGTTTTTT. It codes for CASSPGTGDANEKLFF.